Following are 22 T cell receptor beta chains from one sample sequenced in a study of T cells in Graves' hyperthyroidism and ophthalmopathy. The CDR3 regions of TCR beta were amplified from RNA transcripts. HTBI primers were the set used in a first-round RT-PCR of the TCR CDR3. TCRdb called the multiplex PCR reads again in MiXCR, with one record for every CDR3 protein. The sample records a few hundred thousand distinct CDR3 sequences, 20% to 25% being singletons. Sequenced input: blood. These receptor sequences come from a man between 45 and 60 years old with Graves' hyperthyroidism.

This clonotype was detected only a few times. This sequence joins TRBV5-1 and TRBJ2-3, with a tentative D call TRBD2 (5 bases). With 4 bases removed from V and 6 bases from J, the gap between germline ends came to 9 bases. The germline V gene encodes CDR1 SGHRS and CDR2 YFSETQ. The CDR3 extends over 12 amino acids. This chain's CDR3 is CASSGSLDTQYF. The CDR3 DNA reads TGCGCCAGCAGCGGGAGTTTGGATACGCAGTATTTT.

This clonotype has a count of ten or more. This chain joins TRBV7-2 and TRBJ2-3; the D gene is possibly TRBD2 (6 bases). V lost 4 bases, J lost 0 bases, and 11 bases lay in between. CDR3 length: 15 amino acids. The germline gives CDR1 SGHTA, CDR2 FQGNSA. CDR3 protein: CASSSGRESTDTQYF. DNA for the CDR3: TGTGCCAGCAGCTCCGGACGGGAGAGCACAGATACGCAGTATTTT.

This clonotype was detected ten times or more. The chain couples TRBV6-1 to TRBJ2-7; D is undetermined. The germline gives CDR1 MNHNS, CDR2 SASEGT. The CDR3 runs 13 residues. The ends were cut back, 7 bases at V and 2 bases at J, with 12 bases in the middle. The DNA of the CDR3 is TGTGCCAGCACCGGCTCAGGCGCCTACGAGCAGTACTTC. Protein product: CASTGSGAYEQYF.

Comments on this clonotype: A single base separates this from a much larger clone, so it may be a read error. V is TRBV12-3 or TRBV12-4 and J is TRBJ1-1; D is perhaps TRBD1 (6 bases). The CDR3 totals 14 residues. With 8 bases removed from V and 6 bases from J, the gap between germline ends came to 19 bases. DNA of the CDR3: TGTGCCAGCTCCCTTTCACAGGGAGGCCCTGAAGCTTTCTTT. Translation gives CASSLSQGGPEAFF.

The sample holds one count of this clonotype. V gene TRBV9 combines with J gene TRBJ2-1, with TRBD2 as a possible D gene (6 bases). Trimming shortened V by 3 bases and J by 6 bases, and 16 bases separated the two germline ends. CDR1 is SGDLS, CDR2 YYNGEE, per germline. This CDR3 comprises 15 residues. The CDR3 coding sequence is TGTGCCAGCAGCGCGGCCGGGAGTAAAACCAATGAGCAGTTCTTC. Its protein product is CASSAAGSKTNEQFF.

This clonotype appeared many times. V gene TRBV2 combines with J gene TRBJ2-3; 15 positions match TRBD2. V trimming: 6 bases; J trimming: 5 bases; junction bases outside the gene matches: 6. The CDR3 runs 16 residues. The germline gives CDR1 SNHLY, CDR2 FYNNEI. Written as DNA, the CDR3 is TGTGCCAGCAGCGTGGGACTAGCGGGAGGTGTAGATACGCAGTATTTT. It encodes CASSVGLAGGVDTQYF.

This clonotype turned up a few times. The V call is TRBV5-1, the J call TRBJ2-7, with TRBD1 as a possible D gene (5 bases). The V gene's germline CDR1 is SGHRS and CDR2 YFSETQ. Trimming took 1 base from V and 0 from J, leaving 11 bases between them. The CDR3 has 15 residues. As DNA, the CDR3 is TGCGCCAGCAGCTTGTTCACAGGTAACTCCTACGAGCAGTACTTC. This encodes CASSLFTGNSYEQYF.

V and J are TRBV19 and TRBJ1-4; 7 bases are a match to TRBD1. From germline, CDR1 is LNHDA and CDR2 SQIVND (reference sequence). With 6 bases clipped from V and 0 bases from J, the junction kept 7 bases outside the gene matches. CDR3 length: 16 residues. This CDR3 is CASRTGMLATNEKLFF. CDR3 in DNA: TGTGCCAGTAGGACAGGGATGCTGGCAACTAATGAAAAACTGTTTTTT.

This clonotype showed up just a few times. The CDR3: CASSRGGTQYF. CDR3 DNA sequence: TGTGCCAGCAGTAGAGGCGGTACCCAGTACTTC. This rearrangement joins TRBV6-1 to TRBJ2-5; no definite D call. Deletions cut 5 bases from V and 8 bases from J, with 9 bases between. Germline V gene lookup returns CDR1 MNHNS and CDR2 SASEGT. The CDR3 has 11 amino acids.

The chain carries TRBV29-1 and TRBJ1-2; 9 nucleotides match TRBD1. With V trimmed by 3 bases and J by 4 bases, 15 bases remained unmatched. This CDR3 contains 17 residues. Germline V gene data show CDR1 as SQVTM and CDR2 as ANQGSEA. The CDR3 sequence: CSVDRVGEDRGPYGYTF. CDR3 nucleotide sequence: TGCAGCGTTGATAGGGTCGGGGAGGACAGGGGACCCTATGGCTACACCTTC.

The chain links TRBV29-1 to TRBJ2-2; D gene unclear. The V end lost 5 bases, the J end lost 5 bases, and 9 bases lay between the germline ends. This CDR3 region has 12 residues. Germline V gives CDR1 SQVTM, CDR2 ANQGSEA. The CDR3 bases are TGCAGCGTTACACTCGGAACCGGGGAGCTGTTTTTT. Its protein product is CSVTLGTGELFF.

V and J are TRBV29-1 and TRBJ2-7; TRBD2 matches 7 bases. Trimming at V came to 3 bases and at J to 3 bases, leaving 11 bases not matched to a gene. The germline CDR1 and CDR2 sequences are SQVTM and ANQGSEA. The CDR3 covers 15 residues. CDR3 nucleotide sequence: TGCAGCGTTGAGCGGTCGGAAGCGGGAAGCTACGAGCAGTACTTC. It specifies CSVERSEAGSYEQYF.

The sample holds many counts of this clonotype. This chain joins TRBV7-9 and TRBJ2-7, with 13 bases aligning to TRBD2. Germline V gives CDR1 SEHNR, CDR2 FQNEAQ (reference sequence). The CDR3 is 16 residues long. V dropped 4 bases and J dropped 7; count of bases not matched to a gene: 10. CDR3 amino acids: CASSSSTSGRAGEQYF. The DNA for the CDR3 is TGTGCCAGCAGCTCCAGTACTAGCGGGAGGGCCGGTGAGCAGTACTTC.

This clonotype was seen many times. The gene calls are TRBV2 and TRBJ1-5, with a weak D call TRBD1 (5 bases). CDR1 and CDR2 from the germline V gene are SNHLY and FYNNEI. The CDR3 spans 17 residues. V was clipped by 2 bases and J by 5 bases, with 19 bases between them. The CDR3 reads CASSEILRGVEDQPQHF. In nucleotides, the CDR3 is TGTGCCAGCAGTGAAATTCTTAGAGGGGTAGAGGATCAGCCCCAGCATTTT. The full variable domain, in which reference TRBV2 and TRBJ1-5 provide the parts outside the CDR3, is EPEVTQTPSHQVTQMGQEVILRCVPISNHLYFYWYRQILGQKVEFLVSFYNNEISEKSEIFDDQFSVERPDGSNFTLKIRSTKLEDSAMYFCASSEILRGVEDQPQHFGDGTRLSIL.

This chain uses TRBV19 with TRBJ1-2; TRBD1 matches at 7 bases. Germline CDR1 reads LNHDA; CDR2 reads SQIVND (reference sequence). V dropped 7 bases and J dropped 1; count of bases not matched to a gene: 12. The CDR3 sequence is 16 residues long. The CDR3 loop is CASNPNGQGGNYGYTF. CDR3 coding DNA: TGTGCCAGTAACCCGAACGGCCAGGGGGGTAACTATGGCTACACCTTC.

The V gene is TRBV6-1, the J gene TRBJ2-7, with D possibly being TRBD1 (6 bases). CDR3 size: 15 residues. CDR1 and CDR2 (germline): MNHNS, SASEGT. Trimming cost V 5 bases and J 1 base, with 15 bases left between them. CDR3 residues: CASSKQGLGSYEQYF. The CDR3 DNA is TGTGCCAGCAGTAAACAGGGCCTTGGGTCCTACGAGCAGTACTTC.

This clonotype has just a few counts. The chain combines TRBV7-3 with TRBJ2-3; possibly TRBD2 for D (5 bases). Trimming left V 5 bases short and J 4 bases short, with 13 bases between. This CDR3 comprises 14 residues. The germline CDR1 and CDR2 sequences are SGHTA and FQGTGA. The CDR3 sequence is CASSHQTGADTQYF. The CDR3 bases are TGTGCCAGCAGCCACCAGACCGGGGCAGATACGCAGTATTTT.

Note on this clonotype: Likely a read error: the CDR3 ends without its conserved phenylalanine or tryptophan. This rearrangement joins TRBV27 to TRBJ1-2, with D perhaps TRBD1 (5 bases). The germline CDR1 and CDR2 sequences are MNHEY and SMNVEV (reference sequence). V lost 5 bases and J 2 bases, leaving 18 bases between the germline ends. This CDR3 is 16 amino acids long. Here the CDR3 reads CASSLTVGRANYGYTL. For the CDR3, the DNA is TGTGCCAGCAGTCTCACAGTTGGCAGGGCAAACTATGGCTACACCCTC.

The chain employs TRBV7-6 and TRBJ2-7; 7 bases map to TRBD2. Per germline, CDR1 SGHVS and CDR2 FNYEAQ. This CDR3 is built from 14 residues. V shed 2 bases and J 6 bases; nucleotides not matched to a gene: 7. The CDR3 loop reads CASSLNNQRGEQYF. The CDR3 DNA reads TGTGCCAGCAGCTTAAACAATCAGCGGGGCGAGCAGTACTTC.

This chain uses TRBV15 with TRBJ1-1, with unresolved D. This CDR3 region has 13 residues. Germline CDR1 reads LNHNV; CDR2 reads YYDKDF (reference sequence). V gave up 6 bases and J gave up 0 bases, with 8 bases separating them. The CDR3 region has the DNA TGTGCCACCAGACCGGGAATGAACACTGAAGCTTTCTTT. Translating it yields CATRPGMNTEAFF.

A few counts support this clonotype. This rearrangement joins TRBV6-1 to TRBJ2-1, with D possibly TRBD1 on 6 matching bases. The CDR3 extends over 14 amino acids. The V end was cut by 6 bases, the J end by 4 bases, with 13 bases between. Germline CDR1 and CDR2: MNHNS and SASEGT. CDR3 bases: TGTGCCAGCAGAGACCTAACAGGGTACAATGAGCAGTTCTTC. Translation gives CASRDLTGYNEQFF.

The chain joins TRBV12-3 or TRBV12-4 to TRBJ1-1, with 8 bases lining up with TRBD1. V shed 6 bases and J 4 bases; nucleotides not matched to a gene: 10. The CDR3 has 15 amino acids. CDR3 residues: CASSPRTGLFTEAFF. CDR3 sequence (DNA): TGTGCCAGCAGCCCCCGGACAGGGCTTTTCACTGAAGCTTTCTTT.